The 13 T cell receptor beta chains presented below share a single source sample, sequenced in a study of CD8+CD57+ T cells in acquired aplastic anemia. All patients picked for sequencing had shown, by flow cytometry, an expansion of CD8+CD57+ cells. TCR beta VDJ combinations and CDR3 sequences were profiled from genomic DNA. TCRdb re-analysed the reads in MiXCR, keeping a single row per CDR3 protein. The data hold roughly 180,000 distinct CDR3 sequences, with 50% to 65% observed a single time. What was sequenced was sorted CD4+, CD8+, or CD8+CD57+ T cells (not recorded which) from PBMCs. The receptors come from a human donor with aplastic anemia.

The chain employs TRBV9 and TRBJ2-3; D gene ambiguous. Germline CDR1 is SGDLS and CDR2 is YYNGEE. V lost 6 bases, J lost 4 bases, and 12 bases lay in between. This CDR3 spans 13 amino acids. The CDR3 DNA is TGTGCCAGCACGCGAATGGATTCAGATACGCAGTATTTT. This sequence encodes CASTRMDSDTQYF. The entire variable domain, with the rest obtained from reference TRBV9 and TRBJ2-3, is as follows: DSGVTQTPKHLITATGQRVTLRCSPRSGDLSVYWYQQSLDQGLQFLIQYYNGEERAKGNILERFSAQQFPDLHSELNLSSLELGDSALYFCASTRMDSDTQYFGPGTRLTVL.

This clonotype was counted ten times or more. The J gene is TRBJ2-1, the V gene TRBV4-1, with 8 bases fitting TRBD2. V lost 1 base, J lost 4 bases, and 3 bases stayed unmatched. The CDR3 is made up of 15 amino acids. CDR1 MGHRA and CDR2 YSYEKL come from the germline V gene. This chain's CDR3 is CASSQVAGGYNEQFF. DNA for the CDR3: TGCGCCAGCAGCCAAGTGGCGGGGGGTTACAATGAGCAGTTCTTC.

The table lists this clonotype with a count of one. The chain is built from TRBV5-1 and TRBJ2-1, with D hard to call. CDR3 size: 14 residues. The V end lost 4 bases, the J end lost 3 bases, and 11 bases lay between the germline ends. Germline V gene lookup returns CDR1 SGHRS and CDR2 YFSETQ. CDR3 region: CASSGEVHYNEQFF. CDR3 bases: TGCGCCAGCAGCGGCGAAGTACACTACAATGAGCAGTTCTTC.

In its sample, this clonotype was seen many times. CDR3 DNA sequence: TGTGCCAGTAGTATGAGGGGTATGAACACTGAAGCTTTCTTT. Translated: CASSMRGMNTEAFF. The rearrangement links TRBV19 to TRBJ1-1; maybe TRBD1 (5 bases). Germline V lookup: CDR1 LNHDA, CDR2 SQIVND (reference sequence). The CDR3 covers 14 residues. Trimming shortened V by 3 bases and J by 0 bases, and 8 bases separated the two germline ends.

The chain has TRBV2 and TRBJ2-7; the D gene is possibly TRBD1 (6 bases). The germline gives CDR1 SNHLY, CDR2 FYNNEI. The length of the CDR3 is 13 residues. Trimming removed 8 bases at V and 0 bases at J, with 11 bases between. The CDR3 nucleotides read TGTGCCAGCTACGACAGGTCCTCCTACGAGCAGTACTTC. Translation gives CASYDRSSYEQYF.

CDR3: CASSGTGGAGGYTF. DNA for the CDR3: TGTGCCAGTAGTGGGACAGGGGGCGCAGGTGGCTACACCTTC. The chain is built from TRBV19 and TRBJ1-2; TRBD1 agrees at 12 bases. Germline V gene data show CDR1 as LNHDA and CDR2 as SQIVND (reference sequence). The CDR3 extends over 14 amino acids. V lost 5 bases, J lost 7 bases, and 5 bases stayed unmatched.

This clonotype was detected only a few times. The germline gene is not matched at one end of the junction; a read error may be the cause. This sequence joins TRBV12-5 and TRBJ2-2, with 8 bases matching TRBD1. This CDR3 region has 14 residues. Germline values: CDR1 LGHNT, CDR2 FRNRAP. The CDR3 region is CASGYRGDTRELFF. In DNA, the CDR3 is TGTGCTAGTGGTTACAGGGGGGACACCAGGGAGCTGTTTTTT.

The chain links TRBV2 to TRBJ2-3; TRBD1 or TRBD2 may be the D gene (6 bases each). Trimming took off 6 bases at V and 5 bases at J, with 12 bases between the two ends. This CDR3 has 13 amino acids. The germline CDR1 and CDR2 sequences are SNHLY and FYNNEI. The CDR3 DNA follows: TGTGCCAGCAGGCATAAGGGGGGAGATACGCAGTATTTT. Residues: CASRHKGGDTQYF.

V is TRBV20-1 and J is TRBJ1-2, with D perhaps TRBD1 (5 bases). The CDR3 runs 13 residues. V lost 3 bases to trimming and J lost 8 bases, with 16 bases between them. Germline-derived CDR1 and CDR2 are DFQATT and SNEGSKA (reference sequence). CDR3 sequence reads: CSASVPREGGYTF. CDR3 in DNA: TGCAGTGCTAGCGTCCCCAGGGAGGGAGGCTACACCTTC.

About this clonotype: One end of the junction fails to match germline, which may point to a read error. V usage is TRBV20-1 and J usage is TRBJ1-2; D is unresolved. This CDR3 has 11 residues. Germline V lookup: CDR1 DFQATT, CDR2 SNEGSKA (reference sequence). The CDR3 loop reads CSARELEVGLF. The CDR3 region has the DNA TGCAGTGCTAGAGAACTCGAGGTCGGACTCTTC.

This clonotype appeared many times. The gene calls are TRBV25-1 and TRBJ2-2; weak D call: TRBD2 (5 bases). The germline V and J ends were trimmed by 3 bases and 1 base, with 6 bases remaining between them. Germline CDR1 MGHDK, CDR2 SYGVNS. CDR3 length equals 14 residues. The CDR3 is CASSEGRNTGELFF. CDR3 bases: TGTGCCAGCAGTGAGGGGAGGAACACCGGGGAGCTGTTTTTT.

The rearrangement links TRBV14 to TRBJ1-2, with TRBD1 as a possible D gene (5 bases). In germline, CDR1 is SGHDN, CDR2 FVKESK. This CDR3 contains 16 residues. V was trimmed by 0 bases and J by 3 bases, leaving 14 bases between them. The CDR3 reads CASSQEQADLDYGYTF. The CDR3 DNA reads TGTGCCAGCAGCCAAGAACAGGCGGACCTAGACTATGGCTACACCTTC.

The chain carries TRBV7-4 and TRBJ2-5; D is undetermined. Looked up from germline, CDR1 is SGHVT and CDR2 is SQSDAQ. The CDR3 consists of 14 residues. V was clipped by 5 bases and J by 4 bases, with 14 bases between them. The CDR3 bases are TGTGCCAGCAGCCCGTGGAGTGGAGTAGAGACCCAGTACTTC. Protein: CASSPWSGVETQYF.